This T cell receptor beta chain was found in a study of CD8+ T cells in alopecia areata. The study, taken as a whole, reports: In scalp samples, resident alphabeta T cells of normal skin are also sequenced.

Specified treatment: oral pan-JAK inhibitor, 5-10 mg twice daily. Samples from alopecia areata patients were lesional scalp punch biopsies and peripheral blood. As regards this clone: Its antigen is not known.

Extraction of RNA preceded its reverse transcription into cDNA, which served as the sequencing template. The method was immunoSEQ multiplex PCR; TCRdb's version includes in-frame clones alone and lacks a portion of them. The sample lists about 210,000 clones, about 50% seen once, with around 1.6% in the top ten. This receptor was taken from a human donor with alopecia areata. The sample here was CD4+ T cells sorted from blood, taken at week 4, from a patient treated with tofacitinib.

The CDR3 loop is CAISDSDRDFEKLFF. CDR3 sequence (DNA): TGTGCCATCAGTGACTCGGACAGGGATTTTGAAAAACTGTTTTTT. The chain joins TRBV10-3 to TRBJ1-4; 8 bases are a match to TRBD1. CDR3 size: 15 residues. CDR1 ENHRY and CDR2 SYGVKD come from the germline V gene. Germline trimming cut 3 bases from V and 7 bases from J; bases unmatched to any gene: 7.